Listed here are 7 T cell receptor beta chains from one sample, sequenced in a study of blood T cell repertoires in COVID-19. Data came from immunoSEQ multiplex PCR; TCRdb stores just in-frame clones and leaves some out. The sample lists 120,000 or so clones; more than 65% were seen once. Sequencing was done on a sample of peripheral blood. All receptors come from a woman aged 80 or over with acute or convalescent COVID-19.

The chain recombines TRBV5-1 with TRBJ2-5; 11 nucleotides agree with TRBD1. The CDR3 length is 15 residues. The germline CDR1 and CDR2 sequences are SGHRS and YFSETQ. V lost 2 bases to trimming and J lost 7 bases; unmatched junction nucleotides: 7. CDR3 bases: TGCGCCAGCAGCTTCCCCGGACAGGGGGCAGTGACCCAGTACTTC. Encoded protein: CASSFPGQGAVTQYF.

This rearrangement joins TRBV10-3 to TRBJ1-2, with 8 bases identical to TRBD1. The CDR3 loop spans 14 amino acids. J gave up 4 bases and V 6 bases, and 7 bases lay outside the gene matches. Germline loops: CDR1 ENHRY, CDR2 SYGVKD. CDR3 amino acids: CAIRADREVYGYTF. CDR3 DNA sequence: TGTGCCATCAGAGCGGACAGGGAAGTCTATGGCTACACCTTC.

This clone was seen only a few times. The rearrangement joins TRBV7-7 to TRBJ2-5; 7 bases align to TRBD1. Germline lookup yields CDR1 SSHAT and CDR2 FNYEAQ (reference sequence). The J segment lost 1 base and the V segment lost 3 bases, leaving 5 bases of the junction unmatched. This CDR3 region has 15 residues. The CDR3 spells CASSFSTGTQETQYF. The CDR3 DNA is TGTGCCAGCAGCTTTTCGACAGGGACCCAAGAGACCCAGTACTTC.

This chain uses TRBV7-2 with TRBJ2-3; TRBD2 aligns across 16 bases. This CDR3 comprises 18 residues. From germline, CDR1 is SGHTA and CDR2 FQGNSA. Germline trimming cut 4 bases from V and 1 base from J; bases unmatched to any gene: 5. The CDR3 DNA sequence: TGTGCCAGCAGCTCCTCCGGGACTAGCGGGAGGGGCACAGATACGCAGTATTTT. Protein: CASSSSGTSGRGTDTQYF.

The chain combines TRBV14 with TRBJ1-1; D remains unclear. Germline CDR1 and CDR2: SGHDN and FVKESK. The CDR3 is made up of 11 amino acids. Trimming cost V 3 bases and J 5 bases, with 4 bases left between them. CDR3 in amino acids: CASSHGTEAFF. CDR3 bases: TGTGCCAGCAGCCACGGTACTGAAGCTTTCTTT.

There are a few counts of this clone. The chain joins TRBV5-4 to TRBJ1-2; D ambiguous. The ends were cut back, 1 base at V and 6 bases at J, with 10 bases in the middle. The CDR3 sequence is 13 residues long. Germline CDR1 and CDR2: SGHNT and YYREEE (reference sequence). For the CDR3, the DNA is TGTGCCAGCAGCTTGACGGGTGGCGATGGCTACACCTTC. Amino acids: CASSLTGGDGYTF.

V is TRBV28 and J is TRBJ2-3; a weak D match, TRBD2 (6 bases). Trimming shortened V by 3 bases and J by 5 bases, and 18 bases separated the two germline ends. From germline, CDR1 is MDHEN and CDR2 SYDVKM. The CDR3 sequence is 16 residues long. In DNA, the CDR3 is TGTGCCAGCAGTTTGGGGGGAACCCCGCGCATAGATACGCAGTATTTT. It translates to CASSLGGTPRIDTQYF. Using reference TRBV28 and TRBJ2-3 for the parts outside the CDR3, the full variable domain is DVKVTQSSRYLVKRTGEKVFLECVQDMDHENMFWYRQDPGLGLRLIYFSYDVKMKEKGDIPEGYSVSREKKERFSLILESASTNQTSMYLCASSLGGTPRIDTQYFGPGTRLTVL.